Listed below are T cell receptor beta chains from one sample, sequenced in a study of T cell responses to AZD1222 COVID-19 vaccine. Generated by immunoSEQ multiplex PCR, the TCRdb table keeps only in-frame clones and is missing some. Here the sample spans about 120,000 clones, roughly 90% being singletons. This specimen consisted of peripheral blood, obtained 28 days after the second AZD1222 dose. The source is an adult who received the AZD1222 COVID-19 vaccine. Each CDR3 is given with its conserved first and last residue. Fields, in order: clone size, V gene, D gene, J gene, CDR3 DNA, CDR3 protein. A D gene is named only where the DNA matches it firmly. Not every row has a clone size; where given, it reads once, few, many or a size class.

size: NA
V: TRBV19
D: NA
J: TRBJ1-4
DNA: TGTGCCAGTACATCCGGGGGGATGGGAGCAACTAATGAAAAACTGTTTTTT
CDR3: CASTSGGMGATNEKLFF

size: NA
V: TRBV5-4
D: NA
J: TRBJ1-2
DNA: TGTGCCAGCAGCTTGGGACAAAACTATGGCTACACCTTC
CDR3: CASSLGQNYGYTF

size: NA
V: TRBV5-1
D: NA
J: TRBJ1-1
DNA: TGCGCCAGCAGCTTGGGAGCAGGGCCCACTGAAGCTTTCTTT
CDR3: CASSLGAGPTEAFF

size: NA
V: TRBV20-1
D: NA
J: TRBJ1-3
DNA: TGCAGTGCTAGTGGCAGGGCCCGACTCTCTGGAAACACCATATATTTT
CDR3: CSASGRARLSGNTIYF

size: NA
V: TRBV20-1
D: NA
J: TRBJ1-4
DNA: TGCAGTGCTAGCCGTCGCACGGCGATTATTTTT
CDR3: CSASRRTAIIF

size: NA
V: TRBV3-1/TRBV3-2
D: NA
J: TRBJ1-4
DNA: TGTGCCAGCGGTAACAGAGCAACTAATGAAAAACTGTTTTTT
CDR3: CASGNRATNEKLFF

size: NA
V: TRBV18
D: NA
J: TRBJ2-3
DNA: TGTGCCAGCTCACCGGGGACCCACACAGATACGCAGTATTTT
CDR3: CASSPGTHTDTQYF

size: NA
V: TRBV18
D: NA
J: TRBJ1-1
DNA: TGTGCCAGCTCACCCGTAAGGAGGATGAACACTGAAGCTTTCTTT
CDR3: CASSPVRRMNTEAFF

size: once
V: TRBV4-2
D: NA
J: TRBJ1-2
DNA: TGTGCCAGCAGCCAAGGAGGACAGAATAACTATGGCTACACCTTC
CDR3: CASSQGGQNNYGYTF

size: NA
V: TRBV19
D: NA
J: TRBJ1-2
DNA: TGTGCCAGTACCCAAGATAGGGGAAACTATGGCTACACCTTC
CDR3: CASTQDRGNYGYTF

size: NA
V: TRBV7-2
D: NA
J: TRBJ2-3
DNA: TGTGCCAGCAGGACCGGGACACACAGGGATACGCAGTATTTT
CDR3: CASRTGTHRDTQYF

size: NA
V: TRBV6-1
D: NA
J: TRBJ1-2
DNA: TGTGCCAGCAGTGACCCCCGGGGTACTGGCTATGGCTACACCTTC
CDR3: CASSDPRGTGYGYTF

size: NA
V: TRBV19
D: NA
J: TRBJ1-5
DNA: TGTGCCAGTAGTATAGATCGAAGGCCATATCAGCCCCAGCATTTT
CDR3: CASSIDRRPYQPQHF

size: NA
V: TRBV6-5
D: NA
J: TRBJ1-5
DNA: TGTGCCAGCAGTACAACAGGGAATCAGCCCCAGCATTTT
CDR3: CASSTTGNQPQHF

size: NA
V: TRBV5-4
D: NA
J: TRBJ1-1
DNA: TGTGCCAGCAGCTCGCCGGGACGTTTGAACACTGAAGCTTTCTTT
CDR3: CASSSPGRLNTEAFF

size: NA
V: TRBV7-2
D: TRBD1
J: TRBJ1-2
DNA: TGTGCCAGCAGCTTTTCCGGGACAGGGTTCTATGGCTACACCTTC
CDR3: CASSFSGTGFYGYTF

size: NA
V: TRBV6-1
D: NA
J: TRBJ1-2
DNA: TGTGCCAGCAGTGAAAGGAACTATGGCTACACCTTC
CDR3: CASSERNYGYTF

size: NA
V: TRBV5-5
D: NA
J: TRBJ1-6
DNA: TGTGCCAGCAGCTTTAACTCGGAGGGGGGTTCACCCCTCCACTTT
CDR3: CASSFNSEGGSPLHF

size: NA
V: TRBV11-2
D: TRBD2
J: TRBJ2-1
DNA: TGTGCCAGCAGCTTAGCGGGGGGGCCGGGCAATGAGCAGTTCTTC
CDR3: CASSLAGGPGNEQFF

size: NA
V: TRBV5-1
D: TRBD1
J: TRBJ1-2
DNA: TGCGCCAGCAGCATCACCTCCGGGACAGGGAGGTCGGGCTACACCTTC
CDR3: CASSITSGTGRSGYTF

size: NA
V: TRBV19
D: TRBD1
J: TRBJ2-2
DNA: TGTGCCAGTATCAGGGACAGGTCCCCCGGGGAGCTGTTTTTT
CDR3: CASIRDRSPGELFF

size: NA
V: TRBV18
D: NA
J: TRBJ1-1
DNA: TGTGCCAGCTCACCAAGCGGGAACACTGAAGCTTTCTTT
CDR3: CASSPSGNTEAFF

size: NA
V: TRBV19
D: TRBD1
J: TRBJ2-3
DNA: TGTGCCAGTAGTATATACGAGACAGGGGGCGCTGATACGCAGTATTTT
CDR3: CASSIYETGGADTQYF

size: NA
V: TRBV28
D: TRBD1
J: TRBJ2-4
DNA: TGTGCCAGCAGTACCTTAGGGACAGGGGTAAACATTCAGTACTTC
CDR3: CASSTLGTGVNIQYF

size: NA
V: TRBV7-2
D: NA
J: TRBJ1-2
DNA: TGTGCCAGCAGCTTAACTTCAGGGTTTAACTATGGCTACACCTTC
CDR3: CASSLTSGFNYGYTF

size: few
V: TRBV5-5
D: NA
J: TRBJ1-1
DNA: TGTGCCAGCAGCAACCCTAGGTGGGGGGCGCAGGTGGCTTACACTGAAGCTTTCTTT
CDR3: CASSNPRWGAQVAYTEAFF

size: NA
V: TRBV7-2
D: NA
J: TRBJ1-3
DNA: TGTGCCAGCAGCTTAGTGGGTTCTGGAAACACCATATATTTT
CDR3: CASSLVGSGNTIYF

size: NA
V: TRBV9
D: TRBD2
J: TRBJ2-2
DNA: TGTGCCAGCAGCGTAGAAGCGGGGGGGTTATTCGACACCGGGGAGCTGTTTTTT
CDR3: CASSVEAGGLFDTGELFF

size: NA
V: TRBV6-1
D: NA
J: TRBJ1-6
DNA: TGTGCCAGCAGTGACAGGGAGGGGTATTCACCCCTCCACTTT
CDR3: CASSDREGYSPLHF

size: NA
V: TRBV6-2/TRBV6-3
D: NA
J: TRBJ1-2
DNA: TGTGCCAGCAGTTTCTACGATGGCTACACCTTC
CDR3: CASSFYDGYTF

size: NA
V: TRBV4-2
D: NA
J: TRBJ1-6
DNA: TGTGCCAGCAGCCAAGACGAAAACAGGGCTGATAATTCACCCCTCCACTTT
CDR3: CASSQDENRADNSPLHF

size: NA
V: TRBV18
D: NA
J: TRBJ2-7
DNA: TGTGCCAGCTCACCGTACTTATCCTACGAGCAGTACTTC
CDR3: CASSPYLSYEQYF

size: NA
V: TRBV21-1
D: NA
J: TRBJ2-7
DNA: TGTGCCAGCAGCAACAGGGGCTCCTACGAGCAGTACTTC
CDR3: CASSNRGSYEQYF

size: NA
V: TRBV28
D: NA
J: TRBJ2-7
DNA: TGTGCCAGCAGTCCTCCGGGCCCATTCCGCGAGCAGTACTTC
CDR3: CASSPPGPFREQYF

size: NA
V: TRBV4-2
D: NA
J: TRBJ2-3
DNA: TGTGCCAGCAGCCAAGATTGGGGAGATACGCAGTATTTT
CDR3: CASSQDWGDTQYF

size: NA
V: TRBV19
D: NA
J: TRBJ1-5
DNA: TGTGCCAGTAGTACTTACAGGGCGGATCAGCCCCAGCATTTT
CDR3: CASSTYRADQPQHF

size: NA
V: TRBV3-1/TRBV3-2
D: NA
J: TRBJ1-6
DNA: TGTGCCAGCAGCCAAGACTTTGGTAATTCACCCCTCCACTTT
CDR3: CASSQDFGNSPLHF

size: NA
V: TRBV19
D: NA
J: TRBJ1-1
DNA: TGTGCCAGTAGTATAGATTTGACCGGTATGAACACTGAAGCTTTCTTT
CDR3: CASSIDLTGMNTEAFF

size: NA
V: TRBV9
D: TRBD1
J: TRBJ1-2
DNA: TGTGCCAGCAGCGCAGGACAGGGTGGGTATGGCTACACCTTC
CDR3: CASSAGQGGYGYTF

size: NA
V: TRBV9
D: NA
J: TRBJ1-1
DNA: TGTGCCAGCAGCGTAGGAACAGGTGCATTAATGAACACTGAAGCTTTCTTT
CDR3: CASSVGTGALMNTEAFF

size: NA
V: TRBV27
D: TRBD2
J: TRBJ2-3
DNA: TGTGCCAGCAGTTCCACTAGCGGGGGCATGGGTACGCAGTATTTT
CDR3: CASSSTSGGMGTQYF

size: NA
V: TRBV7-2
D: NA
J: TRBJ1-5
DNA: TGTGCCAGCAGCTTAGGAGGAGGGATGGGTCAGCCCCAGCATTTT
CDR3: CASSLGGGMGQPQHF

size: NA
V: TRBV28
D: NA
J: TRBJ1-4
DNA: TGTGCCAGCAGTTCCAGGCGGGGTACAACTAATGAAAAACTGTTTTTT
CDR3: CASSSRRGTTNEKLFF

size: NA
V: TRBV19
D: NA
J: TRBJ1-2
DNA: TGTGCCAGTAGTATCGTGGGGAGCTATGGCTACACCTTC
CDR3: CASSIVGSYGYTF

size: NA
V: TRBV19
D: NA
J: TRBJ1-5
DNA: TGTGCCAGTGCTCGGCAGAGACATCAACCAAATCAGCCCCAGCATTTT
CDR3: CASARQRHQPNQPQHF

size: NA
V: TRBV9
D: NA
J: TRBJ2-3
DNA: TGTGCCAGCAGCGAGCGAGTTGGGGTCACAGATACGCAGTATTTT
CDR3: CASSERVGVTDTQYF

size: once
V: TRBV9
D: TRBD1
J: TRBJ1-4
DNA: TGTGCCAGCAGCGTGGGGGGACAGGGTGGTGAAAAACTGTTTTTT
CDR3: CASSVGGQGGEKLFF

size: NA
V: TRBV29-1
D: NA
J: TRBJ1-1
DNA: TGCAGCGCAGGAAACACTGAAGCTTTCTTT
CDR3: CSAGNTEAFF

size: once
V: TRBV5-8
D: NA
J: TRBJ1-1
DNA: TGTGCCAGCAGCTTGAGGATGAACACTGAAGCTTTCTTT
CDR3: CASSLRMNTEAFF

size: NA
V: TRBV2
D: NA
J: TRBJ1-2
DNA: TGTGCCAGCAGCGCTGGGGGGTTGGGTGGCTACACCTTC
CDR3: CASSAGGLGGYTF

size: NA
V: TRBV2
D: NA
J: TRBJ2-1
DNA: TGTGCCAGCAGTGACTCGGCAGTTAAAACCTACAATGAGCAGTTCTTC
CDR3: CASSDSAVKTYNEQFF

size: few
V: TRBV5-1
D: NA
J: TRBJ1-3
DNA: TGCGCCAGCAGCACGGGGGGAGGGACCTCTGGAAACACCATATATTTT
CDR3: CASSTGGGTSGNTIYF

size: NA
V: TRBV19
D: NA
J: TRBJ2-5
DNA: TGTGCCAGTAGTATAGTTCGGCAGGGGCAAGAGACCCAGTACTTC
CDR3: CASSIVRQGQETQYF